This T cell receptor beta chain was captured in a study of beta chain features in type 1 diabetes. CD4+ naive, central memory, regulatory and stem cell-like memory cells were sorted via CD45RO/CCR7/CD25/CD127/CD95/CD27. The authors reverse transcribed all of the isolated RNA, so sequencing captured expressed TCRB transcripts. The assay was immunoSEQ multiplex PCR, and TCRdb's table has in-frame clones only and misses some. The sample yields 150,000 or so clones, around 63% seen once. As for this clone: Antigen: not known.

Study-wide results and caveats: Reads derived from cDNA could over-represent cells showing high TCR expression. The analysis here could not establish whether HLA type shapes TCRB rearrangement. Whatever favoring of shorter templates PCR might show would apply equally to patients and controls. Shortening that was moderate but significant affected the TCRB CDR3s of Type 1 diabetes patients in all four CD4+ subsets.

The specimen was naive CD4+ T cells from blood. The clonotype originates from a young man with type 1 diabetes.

The CDR3: CAISGGTAPLDSPLHF. Here the CDR3 DNA reads TGTGCCATCAGTGGCGGGACTGCACCTCTTGATTCACCCCTCCACTTT. This sequence joins TRBV10-3 and TRBJ1-6; tentatively, D is TRBD1 (5 bases). Germline V lookup: CDR1 ENHRY, CDR2 SYGVKD. The CDR3 contains 16 residues. With 4 bases removed from V and 8 bases from J, the gap between germline ends came to 18 bases.